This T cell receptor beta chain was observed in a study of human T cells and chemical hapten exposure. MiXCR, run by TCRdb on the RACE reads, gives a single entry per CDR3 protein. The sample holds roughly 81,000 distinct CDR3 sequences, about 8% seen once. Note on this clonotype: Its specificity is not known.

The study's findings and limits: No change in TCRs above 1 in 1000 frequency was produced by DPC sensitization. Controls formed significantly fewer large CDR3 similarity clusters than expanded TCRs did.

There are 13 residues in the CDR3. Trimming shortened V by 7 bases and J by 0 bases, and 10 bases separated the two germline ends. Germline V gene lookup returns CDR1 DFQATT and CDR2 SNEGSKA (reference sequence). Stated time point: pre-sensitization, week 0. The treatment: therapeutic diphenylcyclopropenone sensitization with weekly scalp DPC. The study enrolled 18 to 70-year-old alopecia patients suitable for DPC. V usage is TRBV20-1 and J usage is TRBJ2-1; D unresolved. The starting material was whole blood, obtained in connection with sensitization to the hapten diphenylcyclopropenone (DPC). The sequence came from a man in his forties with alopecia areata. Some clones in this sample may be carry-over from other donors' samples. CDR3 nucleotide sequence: TGCAGTGTCCGGCCTAGCTCCTACAATGAGCAGTTCTTC. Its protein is CSVRPSSYNEQFF.